Shown below are 15 T cell receptor beta chains from a single sample sequenced in a study of Ad26.COV2.S vaccination and SARS-CoV-2 variants. Measured with immunoSEQ multiplex PCR; TCRdb has only the in-frame clones, and not every one. The sample shows approximately 340,000 clones, about 92% of them seen only once. The sequences come from peripheral blood, collected after recovery from COVID-19. All receptors come from a human donor who had recovered from COVID-19.

The chain has TRBV19 and TRBJ1-5; 7 nucleotides match TRBD1. The V gene end was trimmed by 3 bases and the J gene end by 5 bases; junction bases not matched to a gene: 13. The CDR3 spans 17 residues. Germline V lookup: CDR1 LNHDA, CDR2 SQIVND (reference sequence). For the CDR3, the DNA is TGTGCCAGTAGTATCCATCCTCCAGGGGGTTGGGATCAGCCCCAGCATTTT. Translation: CASSIHPPGGWDQPQHF. Complete variable domain (other parts from reference TRBV19 and TRBJ1-5): DGGITQSPKYLFRKEGQNVTLSCEQNLNHDAMYWYRQDPGQGLRLIYYSQIVNDFQKGDIAEGYSVSREKKESFPLTVTSAQKNPTAFYLCASSIHPPGGWDQPQHFGDGTRLSIL.

The chain joins TRBV4-3 to TRBJ2-2; tentatively, D is TRBD1 (6 bases). V was pared by 3 bases and J by 6 bases, with 14 bases between. CDR3 length equals 15 residues. CDR1 is LGHNA, CDR2 YSLEER, per germline. The CDR3 nucleotides are TGCGCCAGCAGCCAGAACAAACAGGGCGCCGGGGAGCTGTTTTTT. Protein: CASSQNKQGAGELFF.

The chain is built from TRBV19 and TRBJ1-1; D ambiguous. This CDR3 region has 12 residues. Trimming removed 6 bases at V and 0 bases at J, with 5 bases between. Germline V gene lookup returns CDR1 LNHDA and CDR2 SQIVND (reference sequence). The CDR3 loop is CASRALNTEAFF. The CDR3 coding sequence is TGTGCCAGTAGGGCCTTGAACACTGAAGCTTTCTTT.

The chain links TRBV6-5 to TRBJ2-1; possible D gene TRBD1, 5 bases. CDR3 length: 13 residues. Trimming removed 8 bases at V and 4 bases at J, with 12 bases between. Germline V gene lookup returns CDR1 MNHEY and CDR2 SVGAGI. CDR3 bases: TGTGCCAGCCAGGGAACCGTTTACAATGAGCAGTTCTTC. Translation: CASQGTVYNEQFF.

The V gene is TRBV6-5, the J gene TRBJ1-1; TRBD1 agrees at 8 bases. The ends lost 2 bases at V and 6 bases at J; junction bases unmatched: 2. Germline CDR1 is MNHEY and CDR2 is SVGAGI. The length of the CDR3 is 13 residues. This CDR3 reads CASSYRTGSEAFF. CDR3 nucleotide sequence: TGTGCCAGCAGTTACCGGACAGGGTCTGAAGCTTTCTTT.

This rearrangement joins TRBV29-1 to TRBJ2-7; TRBD2 agrees at 16 bases. Trimming cost V 4 bases and J 0 bases; bases outside gene matches: 3. The CDR3 loop spans 16 amino acids. Germline V gives CDR1 SQVTM, CDR2 ANQGSEA. Written as DNA, the CDR3 is TGCAGCGTTGCTGGGACTAGCGGGGGGGACTCCTACGAGCAGTACTTC. This translates into CSVAGTSGGDSYEQYF.

The rearrangement uses TRBV7-9 and TRBJ2-5; 11 bases are a match to TRBD1. Germline V gives CDR1 SEHNR, CDR2 FQNEAQ (reference sequence). The CDR3 runs to 17 residues. V was clipped by 5 bases and J by 5 bases; unmatched bases: 13. Here the CDR3 reads CASSPARTGGGRETQYF. DNA for the CDR3: TGTGCCAGCAGCCCAGCCCGGACAGGGGGCGGGAGGGAGACCCAGTACTTC. Combining the CDR3 with reference TRBV7-9 and TRBJ2-5 gives the whole variable domain DTGVSQNPRHKITKRGQNVTFRCDPISEHNRLYWYRQTLGQGPEFLTYFQNEAQLEKSRLLSDRFSAERPKGSFSTLEIQRTEQGDSAMYLCASSPARTGGGRETQYFGPGTRLLVL.

This chain uses TRBV27 with TRBJ1-5; D not certain. The germline V and J ends were trimmed by 0 bases and 0 bases, with 6 bases remaining between them. This CDR3 is 15 amino acids long. Germline CDR1 is MNHEY and CDR2 is SMNVEV (reference sequence). The CDR3 DNA reads as TGTGCCAGCAGTTTATCTGCCATTAGCAATCAGCCCCAGCATTTT. The encoded protein is CASSLSAISNQPQHF.

CDR3 loop: CASSPYRAGATDTQYF. CDR3 coding DNA: TGCGCCAGCAGCCCATACAGGGCGGGGGCCACAGATACGCAGTATTTT. V is TRBV5-1 and J is TRBJ2-3, with D tentatively TRBD2 (7 bases). The CDR3 is made up of 16 amino acids. CDR1 SGHRS and CDR2 YFSETQ come from the germline V gene. V lost 4 bases, J lost 2 bases, and 17 bases lay in between.

The chain combines TRBV4-1 with TRBJ2-1; tentatively, D is TRBD1 or TRBD2 (5 bases each). The CDR3 extends over 14 amino acids. Germline CDR1 and CDR2: MGHRA and YSYEKL. Trimming stripped 4 bases from V and 9 bases from J, with 16 bases between. Here the CDR3 DNA reads TGCGCCAGCAGCCGGGACCCCGGAGCGAGTGAGCAGTTCTTC. This encodes CASSRDPGASEQFF.

This clone has just one count. The chain has TRBV11-3 and TRBJ2-7; D may be TRBD1 (6 bases). This CDR3 is 14 amino acids long. Germline V gives CDR1 SGHNT, CDR2 YENEEA. Trimming left V 5 bases short and J 1 base short, with 12 bases between. The CDR3 protein is CASSPPGTSYEQYF. CDR3 bases: TGTGCCAGCAGCCCCCCCGGGACATCCTACGAGCAGTACTTC. The complete variable domain, with remaining parts taken from reference TRBV11-3 and TRBJ2-7, reads EAGVVQSPRYKIIEKKQPVAFWCNPISGHNTLYWYLQNLGQGPELLIRYENEEAVDDSQLPKDRFSAERLKGVDSTLKIQPAELGDSAVYLCASSPPGTSYEQYFGPGTRLTVT.

This clone was found a few times. The rearrangement uses TRBV24-1 and TRBJ2-2, with D unclear. The germline V gene encodes CDR1 KGHDR and CDR2 SFDVKD. V was pared by 5 bases and J by 5 bases, with 8 bases between. The CDR3 consists of 13 residues. CDR3 residues: CATSGFSTGELFF. The CDR3 nucleotides read TGTGCCACCAGTGGTTTCTCGACCGGGGAGCTGTTTTTT.

Details on this clone: This specimen includes other DNA sequences encoding the same CDR3. The chain is built from TRBV5-1 and TRBJ2-7; 12 nucleotides line up with TRBD1. CDR1 and CDR2 (germline): SGHRS, YFSETQ. V lost 4 bases to trimming and J lost 4 bases; unmatched junction nucleotides: 3. This CDR3 is built from 14 residues. CDR3 sequence (DNA): TGCGCCAGCAGCCCGGGACAGGGGGCGTACGAGCAGTACTTC. Translated: CASSPGQGAYEQYF. Full variable domain (remainder filled in from reference TRBV5-1 and TRBJ2-7): KAGVTQTPRYLIKTRGQQVTLSCSPISGHRSVSWYQQTPGQGLQFLFEYFSETQRNKGNFPGRFSGRQFSNSRSEMNVSTLELGDSALYLCASSPGQGAYEQYFGPGTRLTVT.

CDR3 in DNA: TGTGCCAGCTCACCCGGACTGAACACAGATACGCAGTATTTT. Amino acid sequence: CASSPGLNTDTQYF. This chain links TRBV18 with TRBJ2-3; D is possibly TRBD2 (5 bases). Looked up from germline, CDR1 is KGHSH and CDR2 is LQKENI. The CDR3 covers 14 residues. Trimming stripped 3 bases from V and 2 bases from J, with 9 bases between.

This rearrangement joins TRBV27 to TRBJ2-3; TRBD2 aligns across 10 bases. J gave up 2 bases and V 0 bases, and 5 bases lay outside the gene matches. The CDR3 is 17 amino acids. Per germline, CDR1 MNHEY and CDR2 SMNVEV (reference sequence). The CDR3 loop is CASSLSRTSGPTDTQYF. In DNA, the CDR3 is TGTGCCAGCAGTTTATCCCGGACTAGCGGACCCACAGATACGCAGTATTTT.